This T cell receptor (beta chain) is from a study of T-cell memory formation after mild COVID-19. The wider study: TCR clusters were mostly confined to one donor each.

TCRalpha and TCRbeta libraries used 5'RACE with constant-segment primers and UMIs. TCRdb reprocessed the 5' RACE reads via MiXCR and lists one record per CDR3 protein. This sample yields nearly 350,000 distinct CDR3 sequences, of which 13% are seen a single time; 20% to 25% belongs to the top ten. This clonotype was found a few times. V lost 5 bases, J lost 7 bases, and 19 bases lay in between. In germline, CDR1 is SEHNR, CDR2 FQNEAQ (reference sequence). This CDR3 spans 15 amino acids. This chain joins TRBV7-9 and TRBJ2-3, with D possibly being TRBD1 (5 bases). The TCR comes from a man between 18 and 29 years old who had mild COVID-19 (a few samples of this study predate the infection). Cell type and time point are not known. Sequenced sample: PBMCs or a T cell subset sorted from them (not recorded which). CDR3 loop: CASSVSQGPTHTQYF. The CDR3 DNA reads as TGTGCCAGCAGCGTTAGTCAGGGTCCAACCCATACGCAGTATTTT.